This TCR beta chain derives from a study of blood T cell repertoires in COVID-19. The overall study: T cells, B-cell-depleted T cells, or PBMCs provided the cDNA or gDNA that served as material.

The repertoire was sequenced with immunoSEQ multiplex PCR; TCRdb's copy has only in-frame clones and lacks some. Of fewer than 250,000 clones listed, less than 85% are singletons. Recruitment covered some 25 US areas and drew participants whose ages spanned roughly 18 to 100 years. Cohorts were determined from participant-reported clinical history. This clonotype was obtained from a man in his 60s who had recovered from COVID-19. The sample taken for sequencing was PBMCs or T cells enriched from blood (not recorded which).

The CDR3 DNA reads as TGTGCCAGCAGCTCCCCGGGACTAGCGGTATTCGGTACAGATACGCAGTATTTT. It translates to CASSSPGLAVFGTDTQYF. The rearrangement uses TRBV7-3 and TRBJ2-3; 11 bases map to TRBD2. This CDR3 is 18 amino acids long. Germline V CDR1 and CDR2: SGHTA, FQGTGA. V was pared by 4 bases and J by 3 bases, with 12 bases of the junction left unmatched.